This T cell receptor beta chain was obtained from a study of shared clonotypes between healthy human individuals. A word on this clone: Its antigen is currently unknown.

CD4+ cells underwent separation, giving CD45RA+ naive and CD45RA-negative memory subsets. CDR1 and CDR2 (germline): MGHRA, YSYEKL. This CDR3 has 13 amino acids. The V end lost 2 bases, the J end lost 8 bases, and 9 bases lay between the germline ends. How the authors handled the data: Junction-only sequences without quality scores came from ImmunoSEQ, so filtering differed. Profiled with immunoSEQ multiplex PCR; TCRdb holds only in-frame clones, not every one. The V and J calls and the clone size are those of that table, but D and trimming were determined from the DNA. Here the sample spans roughly 1,500,000 clones, about 98.5% being singletons. Study-wide results and caveats: The researchers took only blood, and tissue repertoires probably look different.

The sequencing sample was made of naive CD4+ T cells sorted from blood. Specified subset: CD45RA+ positively selected. V gene TRBV4-1 combines with J gene TRBJ1-4; no firm D call. This sequence originates from a man aged 30-40 years in good health. CDR3 region: CASSQWEGEKLFF. The CDR3 DNA reads as TGCGCCAGCAGCCAATGGGAGGGAGAAAAACTGTTTTTT.